This T cell receptor (beta chain) is from a study of shared clonotypes between healthy human individuals. Overall study context: Every donor yielded three CD4 naive, three CD4 memory, two CD8 naive and one CD8 memory plate.

The CDR3 spans 13 residues. The V gene's germline CDR1 is SGHTS and CDR2 YDEGEE. Trimming took 4 bases from V and 5 from J; bases not matched to a gene: 5. CD8 memory was a combination of CD45RO+ cells and CCR7-negative CD45RA+ TemRA cells. A deep-level run was used for the assay. Measured with immunoSEQ multiplex PCR; TCRdb has only the in-frame clones, and not every one. This sample yields approximately 100,000 clones, of which over 65% are seen a single time; 24% belongs to the top ten. This receptor was obtained from a woman in her twenties or thirties in good health. Sequencing input: memory CD8+ T cells sorted from blood. Subset noted: CD45RO+ cells pooled with CCR7-negative TemRA cells. The chain is built from TRBV5-8 and TRBJ2-7, with 8 bases fitting TRBD1. The CDR3 region is CASSSWTGNEQYF. Written as DNA, the CDR3 is TGTGCCAGCAGCAGCTGGACAGGGAACGAGCAGTACTTC.